The 20 T cell receptor beta chains in this list originate from one sample, sequenced in a study of Graves' ophthalmopathy and Graves' hyperthyroidism. TCR beta CDR3 amplification used RNA transcripts. HTBI primers were used in a first-round RT-PCR, which preceded a second-round multiplex PCR. TCRdb fed the multiplex PCR reads into MiXCR, producing one record per CDR3 protein. The sample has 600,000 to 700,000 distinct CDR3 sequences; about two fifths are singletons. The sample consisted of peripheral blood. The receptors originated from an adult man with Graves' ophthalmopathy.

This chain uses TRBV27 with TRBJ2-7; tentatively, D is TRBD1 (6 bases). V dropped 2 bases and J dropped 5 bases, with 7 bases sitting between them. This CDR3 has 12 amino acids. The germline V gene encodes CDR1 MNHEY and CDR2 SMNVEV (reference sequence). The CDR3 sequence is CASSLKGDEQYF. The CDR3 region has the DNA TGTGCCAGCAGTTTAAAGGGGGACGAGCAGTACTTC.

This clonotype has at least ten counts. CDR3 sequence (DNA): TGCGCCAGCAGCCCACAGGGTCTCCAGCCCCAGCATTTT. It yields the protein CASSPQGLQPQHF. The chain couples TRBV5-1 to TRBJ1-5; possible D gene TRBD1, 6 bases. The ends were cut back, 4 bases at V and 7 bases at J, with 12 bases in the middle. The CDR3 contains 13 residues. Germline lookup yields CDR1 SGHRS and CDR2 YFSETQ.

This clonotype was seen a handful of times. The chain recombines TRBV20-1 with TRBJ2-1, with D unresolved. From germline, CDR1 is DFQATT and CDR2 SNEGSKA (reference sequence). The CDR3 covers 15 residues. V was shortened by 5 bases and J by 0 bases, with 14 bases between the two germline ends. The CDR3: CSAGTTPSSYNEQFF. The CDR3 DNA reads as TGCAGTGCTGGTACAACACCCAGCTCCTACAATGAGCAGTTCTTC.

This clonotype was observed a few times. This chain connects TRBV7-9 to TRBJ1-1, with 7 bases aligning to TRBD1. The CDR3 totals 20 residues. J was trimmed by 1 base and V by 5 bases; bases with no gene match: 22. Looked up from germline, CDR1 is SEHNR and CDR2 is FQNEAQ (reference sequence). The CDR3 DNA sequence: TGTGCCAGCAGCCTCCCCGGGGACAGCTTAATTTCCGTCGGGAACACTGAAGCTTTCTTT. Protein sequence: CASSLPGDSLISVGNTEAFF.

This rearrangement joins TRBV20-1 to TRBJ2-7, with D perhaps being TRBD1 or TRBD2 (6 bases each). Germline lookup yields CDR1 DFQATT and CDR2 SNEGSKA (reference sequence). The length of the CDR3 is 15 residues. The V and J ends lost 3 bases and 7 bases respectively, with 22 bases between them. The CDR3 bases are TGCAGTGCTAGTCCGGGGGCGGCCGGGGCGCTAGAGCAGTACTTC. Protein: CSASPGAAGALEQYF.

This clonotype turned up a few times. The chain is built from TRBV9 and TRBJ1-4; unclear D gene. V lost 5 bases and J lost 4, with 9 bases in between. CDR3 size: 13 residues. Germline V gene sequence: CDR1 SGDLS, CDR2 YYNGEE. CDR3 residues: CASSGEGNEKLFF. CDR3 sequence (DNA): TGTGCCAGCAGTGGGGAGGGTAATGAAAAACTGTTTTTT.

A remark on this clonotype: A junction end diverges from the germline sequence, so it may reflect a read error. This sequence joins TRBV10-3 and TRBJ2-2, with 7 bases matching TRBD2. Germline lookup yields CDR1 ENHRY and CDR2 SYGVKD. The CDR3 extends over 15 amino acids. The CDR3 nucleotides read TGCGCCATCAGTGAGTCGGGGGGTGCGACCGGGGAGCTGTTTTTT. This sequence encodes CAISESGGATGELFF.

In this sample, this clonotype turned up many times. The rearrangement links TRBV19 to TRBJ1-1; D uncertain. V dropped 3 bases and J dropped 1 base, with 9 bases sitting between them. This CDR3 contains 14 residues. Germline CDR1 LNHDA, CDR2 SQIVND (reference sequence). This chain's CDR3 is CASSMVRPNTEAFF. Written as DNA, the CDR3 is TGTGCCAGTAGTATGGTCCGGCCGAACACTGAAGCTTTCTTT.

V usage is TRBV6-5 and J usage is TRBJ1-2, with a possible D match to TRBD1 (5 bases). Germline lookup yields CDR1 MNHEY and CDR2 SVGAGI. The CDR3 has 17 residues. V shed 0 bases and J shed 4 bases, with 18 bases lying between them. The CDR3 loop reads CASSYSAGGYGSYGYTF. The DNA of the CDR3 is TGTGCCAGCAGTTACTCTGCGGGGGGGTATGGGAGCTATGGCTACACCTTC.

This clonotype was counted many times. The V gene is TRBV7-3, the J gene TRBJ2-7; 11 bases map to TRBD2. The ends lost 4 bases at V and 6 bases at J; junction bases unmatched: 2. The germline V gene encodes CDR1 SGHTA and CDR2 FQGTGA. The CDR3 is 13 residues long. DNA for the CDR3: TGTGCCAGCAGCTCCGGACTAGCGGGCGAGCAGTACTTC. Amino acid sequence: CASSSGLAGEQYF.

This clonotype was detected ten times or more. V is TRBV9 and J is TRBJ1-1, with a weak D call TRBD1 (6 bases). V gave up 3 bases and J gave up 4 bases, with 7 bases separating them. Germline V CDR1 and CDR2: SGDLS, YYNGEE. This CDR3 is built from 12 residues. For the CDR3, the DNA is TGTGCCAGCAGCGCGGACAGCACTGAAGCTTTCTTT. It codes for CASSADSTEAFF.

In this sample, this clonotype turned up many times. This chain joins TRBV7-9 and TRBJ1-5, with D possibly TRBD1 on 5 matching bases. CDR1 SEHNR and CDR2 FQNEAQ come from the germline V gene (reference sequence). The CDR3 sequence is 15 residues long. V lost 5 bases and J 4 bases, leaving 15 bases between the germline ends. This CDR3 reads CASSLTEEQNQPQHF. CDR3 DNA sequence: TGTGCCAGCAGCCTGACAGAAGAGCAAAATCAGCCCCAGCATTTT.

This clonotype was found many times. This chain joins TRBV5-8 and TRBJ1-5; TRBD1 aligns across 8 bases. The CDR3 sequence is 15 residues long. The ends lost 5 bases at V and 3 bases at J; junction bases unmatched: 7. Germline-derived CDR1 and CDR2 are SGHTS and YDEGEE. The CDR3 spells CASRPRTGLNQPQHF. Written as DNA, the CDR3 is TGTGCCAGCAGGCCCCGGACAGGGCTCAATCAGCCCCAGCATTTT.

This clonotype has at least ten counts. The chain joins TRBV20-1 to TRBJ1-1; the match to TRBD1 covers 8 bases. The germline gives CDR1 DFQATT, CDR2 SNEGSKA (reference sequence). The CDR3 sequence is 12 residues long. J was trimmed by 6 bases and V by 4 bases; bases with no gene match: 4. CDR3 amino acids: CSAKGQGPEAFF. The CDR3 DNA is TGCAGTGCTAAAGGACAGGGACCTGAAGCTTTCTTT.

This clonotype was seen more than once but under ten times. This sequence joins TRBV4-1 and TRBJ2-5, with 8 bases matching TRBD1. The V and J ends lost 6 bases and 1 base, in that order; junction bases with no gene match: 4. This CDR3 has 14 amino acids. Germline V gene lookup returns CDR1 MGHRA and CDR2 YSYEKL. CDR3 sequence reads: CASRTTGGQETQYF. CDR3 sequence (DNA): TGCGCCAGCAGAACCACAGGGGGCCAAGAGACCCAGTACTTC.

This clonotype was counted at least ten times. V usage is TRBV6-2 or TRBV6-3 and J usage is TRBJ1-2, with 7 bases that match TRBD1. This CDR3 has 13 residues. Germline assignment: CDR1 MNHEY and CDR2 SVGEGT. V trimming: 4 bases; J trimming: 8 bases; junction bases outside the gene matches: 7. For the CDR3, the DNA is TGTGCCAGCAGTTCTCCGACAGGGCTCGGCTACACCTTC. Translating gives CASSSPTGLGYTF.

In the case of this clonotype: Just one base apart from a much larger clone, this may be a read error. The rearrangement joins TRBV6-6 to TRBJ2-5, with 10 bases aligning to TRBD2. Germline trimming cut 2 bases from V and 2 bases from J; bases unmatched to any gene: 14. Germline assignment: CDR1 MNHNY and CDR2 SVGAGI (reference sequence). The CDR3 is 19 amino acids. The CDR3 region is CASSYPWLAGATTQETQYF. The DNA for the CDR3 is TGTGCCAGCAGTTACCCTTGGCTAGCGGGAGCCACGACTCAAGAGACCCAGTACTTC.

Points on this clonotype: A much larger clone sits a single nucleotide away, making a read error possible. CDR3 in DNA: TGCGCCAGCAGCTTGGCTGGGGTCCGGAACACTGAAGCTTTCTTT. Its translation: CASSLAGVRNTEAFF. V usage is TRBV5-1 and J usage is TRBJ1-1; D unresolved. Trimming shortened V by 0 bases and J by 1 base, and 10 bases separated the two germline ends. Germline values: CDR1 SGHRS, CDR2 YFSETQ. The CDR3 totals 15 residues.

The chain recombines TRBV20-1 with TRBJ2-2, with TRBD1 matching over 10 bases. CDR1 DFQATT and CDR2 SNEGSKA come from the germline V gene (reference sequence). J was trimmed by 5 bases and V by 3 bases; bases with no gene match: 6. The CDR3 contains 15 residues. CDR3: CSASPGTGETGELFF. The CDR3 DNA sequence: TGCAGTGCTAGTCCCGGGACAGGGGAAACCGGGGAGCTGTTTTTT.

This clonotype was found many times. This chain connects TRBV12-3 or TRBV12-4 to TRBJ1-2, with D maybe TRBD1 (6 bases). The CDR3 covers 14 residues. V was clipped by 5 bases and J by 8 bases, with 18 bases between them. The CDR3 spells CASSQDRRGFGYTF. The CDR3 DNA reads as TGTGCCAGCAGTCAAGACAGGAGAGGATTCGGCTACACCTTC.